This T cell receptor beta chain stems from a study of blood T cells in healthy people across ages. About the research overall: Researchers report that template switching captured about one barcoded beta molecule per two T cells.

It was with a sample-barcoded 5' primer and a J-beta primer mix that a second PCR of roughly 7 to 12 cycles was run. TCRdb analysed the 5' RACE reads with MiXCR anew, one entry per CDR3 protein. Of 800,000 or so distinct CDR3 sequences in the sample, about 42% were seen once. Germline CDR1 and CDR2: SGHDT and YYEEEE. Trimming took 6 bases from V and 6 from J, leaving 17 bases between them. This CDR3 spans 14 amino acids. Sequenced input: blood. The gene calls are TRBV5-6 and TRBJ2-3, with a weak D call TRBD2 (6 bases). The source is an elderly man in good health. CDR3 residues: CASNPRGLQDTQYF. The DNA of the CDR3 is TGTGCCAGCAATCCTCGGGGACTCCAGGATACGCAGTATTTT. Using reference TRBV5-6 and TRBJ2-3 for the parts outside the CDR3, the full variable domain is DAGVTQSPTHLIKTRGQQVTLRCSPKSGHDTVSWYQQALGQGPQFIFQYYEEEERQRGNFPDRFSGHQFPNYSSELNVNALLLGDSALYLCASNPRGLQDTQYFGPGTRLTVL.